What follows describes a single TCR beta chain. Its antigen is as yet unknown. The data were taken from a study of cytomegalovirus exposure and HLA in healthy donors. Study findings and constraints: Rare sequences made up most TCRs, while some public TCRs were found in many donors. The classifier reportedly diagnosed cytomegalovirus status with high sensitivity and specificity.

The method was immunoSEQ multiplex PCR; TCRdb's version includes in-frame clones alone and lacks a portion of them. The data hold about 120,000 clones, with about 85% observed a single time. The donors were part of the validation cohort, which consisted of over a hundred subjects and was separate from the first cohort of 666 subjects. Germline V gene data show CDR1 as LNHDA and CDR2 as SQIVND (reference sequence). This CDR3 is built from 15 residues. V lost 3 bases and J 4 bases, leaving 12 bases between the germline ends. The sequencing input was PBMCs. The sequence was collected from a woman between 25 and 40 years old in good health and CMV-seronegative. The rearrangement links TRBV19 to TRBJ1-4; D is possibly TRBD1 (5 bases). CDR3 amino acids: CASSIPEGINEKLFF. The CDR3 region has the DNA TGTGCCAGTAGTATCCCGGAGGGGATTAATGAAAAACTGTTTTTT. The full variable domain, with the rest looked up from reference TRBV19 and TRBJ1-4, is DGGITQSPKYLFRKEGQNVTLSCEQNLNHDAMYWYRQDPGQGLRLIYYSQIVNDFQKGDIAEGYSVSREKKESFPLTVTSAQKNPTAFYLCASSIPEGINEKLFFGSGTQLSVL.